This TCR beta chain was captured in a study of blood T cell repertoires in COVID-19. The protocol was immunoSEQ multiplex PCR, while the TCRdb copy is restricted to in-frame clones and leaves out a portion. The sample records some 360,000 clones, roughly 90% being singletons. Trimming pared 6 bases from V and 3 bases from J, leaving 5 bases between. This CDR3 contains 11 residues. This clone was counted a few times. The sample was peripheral blood. The source is a woman aged 55-69 years with COVID-19, enrolled during active disease. V is TRBV6-7 and J is TRBJ1-1; D gene ambiguous. TRBV6-7 is designated an ORF whose function remains uncertain. The CDR3 here is CASRRDTEAFF. The DNA for the CDR3 is TGTGCCAGCAGGCGGGACACTGAAGCTTTCTTT.